The 8 T cell receptor beta chains reported below all come from one sample, sequenced in a study of T cells after yellow fever vaccination. From the 5' RACE reads, TCRdb called clonotypes with MiXCR, one entry per CDR3 protein. The repertoire holds fewer than 650,000 distinct CDR3 sequences, with 20% to 25% as singletons. The source was PBMCs, collected less than 25 days after the first yellow fever vaccination. These receptors originate from a young man who received the YFV17D yellow fever vaccine.

This clonotype was detected only a few times. The chain uses TRBV19 and TRBJ1-2; no clear D gene. The V gene's germline CDR1 is LNHDA and CDR2 SQIVND (reference sequence). The CDR3 is 15 residues long. V was pared by 5 bases and J by 6 bases, with 19 bases between. This chain's CDR3 is CASSAVDGRRNGYTF. DNA of the CDR3: TGTGCCAGTAGTGCGGTCGATGGGAGGAGGAATGGCTACACCTTC.

The V and J genes are TRBV4-3 and TRBJ1-1; no clear D gene. V lost 0 bases and J 1 base, leaving 12 bases between the germline ends. CDR1 LGHNA and CDR2 YSLEER come from the germline V gene. The length of the CDR3 is 16 residues. The CDR3 protein is CASSQDPQHGNTEAFF. The CDR3 nucleotides read TGCGCCAGCAGCCAAGATCCACAACACGGGAACACTGAAGCTTTCTTT.

CDR3 sequence (DNA): TGTGCCAGCAGCGTAGATGAGGGGCAGGACGAGCAGTACTTC. As protein: CASSVDEGQDEQYF. V is TRBV9 and J is TRBJ2-7, with D tentatively TRBD1 or TRBD2 (5 bases each). The V gene's germline CDR1 is SGDLS and CDR2 YYNGEE. Trimming stripped 0 bases from V and 5 bases from J, with 12 bases between. The CDR3 runs 14 residues.

The chain links TRBV3-1 to TRBJ2-7; D remains ambiguous. Germline V lookup: CDR1 LGHDT, CDR2 YNNKEL (reference sequence). This CDR3 has 17 residues. V was shortened by 0 bases and J by 5 bases, with 20 bases between the two germline ends. CDR3 amino acids: CASSQDGWTPDGNEQYF. For the CDR3, the DNA is TGTGCCAGCAGCCAAGATGGATGGACGCCGGATGGGAACGAGCAGTACTTC.

A few counts support this clonotype. The chain recombines TRBV4-3 with TRBJ2-7; 8 bases are a match to TRBD2. In germline, CDR1 is LGHNA, CDR2 YSLEER. This CDR3 spans 14 amino acids. Losses at the gene ends were 5 bases for V and 7 bases for J; bases not matched to a gene: 10. CDR3 nucleotides: TGCGCCAGCAGCAAGGGTCCAGGGACTAGGGAGCAGTACTTC. Translating it yields CASSKGPGTREQYF.

V usage is TRBV20-1 and J usage is TRBJ2-1, with 13 positions matching TRBD2. Germline CDR1 DFQATT, CDR2 SNEGSKA (reference sequence). The V and J ends lost 3 bases and 9 bases, in that order; junction bases with no gene match: 5. This CDR3 contains 14 residues. The CDR3 loop is CSASPGLAGFEQFF. CDR3 sequence (DNA): TGCAGTGCTAGCCCGGGACTAGCGGGGTTTGAGCAGTTCTTC.

The sample holds a few counts of this clonotype. The chain joins TRBV12-3 or TRBV12-4 to TRBJ2-5; D not certain. Trimming stripped 6 bases from V and 2 bases from J, with 10 bases between. The CDR3 loop spans 13 amino acids. The CDR3 loop is CASSSDGQETQYF. The CDR3, as DNA: TGTGCCAGCAGCTCGGACGGGCAAGAGACCCAGTACTTC.

The rearrangement joins TRBV5-1 to TRBJ2-5, with 7 bases lining up with TRBD1. Germline V CDR1 and CDR2: SGHRS, YFSETQ. The ends lost 4 bases at V and 2 bases at J; junction bases unmatched: 8. This CDR3 comprises 15 residues. The CDR3 DNA follows: TGCGCCAGCAGCAATACAGGGGTTCTACAAGAGACCCAGTACTTC. Translated: CASSNTGVLQETQYF.